The 9 T cell receptor beta chains below come from one sample, sequenced in a study of T cells in Graves' hyperthyroidism and ophthalmopathy. RNA transcripts were the template for amplifying TCR beta CDR3 regions. The TCR CDR3 was amplified in a first-round RT-PCR using the HTBI primer set. TCRdb analysed the multiplex PCR reads with MiXCR anew, one entry per CDR3 protein. The sample yields over 700,000 distinct CDR3 sequences, around 20% seen once. The sample taken for sequencing was blood. These receptors originate from a woman aged 45 to 65 with Graves' hyperthyroidism that later progressed to Graves' ophthalmopathy.

In this sample, this clonotype turned up a few times. The chain couples TRBV27 to TRBJ1-2; D is unclear. The CDR3 extends over 13 amino acids. Between the trimmed V and J ends, which lost 3 bases and 1 base, there was a span of 6 bases. CDR1 MNHEY and CDR2 SMNVEV come from the germline V gene (reference sequence). This chain's CDR3 is CASSLFGNYGYTF. CDR3 in DNA: TGTGCCAGCAGTTTGTTCGGTAACTATGGCTACACCTTC.

The CDR3: CAIGEGEGETQYF. DNA of the CDR3: TGTGCCATCGGGGAGGGAGAGGGAGAGACCCAGTACTTC. V is TRBV10-3 and J is TRBJ2-5, with 7 bases that match TRBD2. Germline-derived CDR1 and CDR2 are ENHRY and SYGVKD. Germline trimming cut 8 bases from V and 4 bases from J; bases unmatched to any gene: 7. The CDR3 runs to 13 residues.

This chain links TRBV7-3 with TRBJ2-5; either TRBD1 or TRBD2 may fit D (5 bases each). This CDR3 has 13 amino acids. Germline values: CDR1 SGHTA, CDR2 FQGTGA. V lost 6 bases and J lost 5, with 13 bases in between. The CDR3 loop is CASSEGLLETQYF. The CDR3, as DNA: TGTGCCAGCAGTGAGGGGCTATTGGAGACCCAGTACTTC.

The rearrangement joins TRBV14 to TRBJ2-2; possibly TRBD2 for D (6 bases). This CDR3 is 18 amino acids long. Germline lookup yields CDR1 SGHDN and CDR2 FVKESK. The V gene lost 1 base and the J gene lost 4 bases, with 19 bases spanning the gap. The CDR3 sequence: CASSQGPRSGQSTGELFF. The CDR3 DNA is TGTGCCAGCAGCCAAGGGCCCCGGAGCGGGCAATCCACCGGGGAGCTGTTTTTT.

This clonotype was counted at least ten times. This chain uses TRBV30 with TRBJ2-5, with 9 bases matching TRBD1. The CDR3 sequence is 14 residues long. Unmatched junction bases numbered 9, after V lost 4 bases and J lost 6 bases. Germline CDR1 GTSNPN, CDR2 SVGIG (reference sequence). CDR3 amino acids: CAWKSDRGVKTQYF. As DNA, the CDR3 is TGTGCCTGGAAATCCGACAGGGGGGTTAAGACCCAGTACTTC.

This sequence joins TRBV18 and TRBJ1-6; D ambiguous. Germline V gives CDR1 KGHSH, CDR2 LQKENI. Trimming pared 3 bases from V and 5 bases from J, leaving 11 bases between. This CDR3 is 15 amino acids long. The CDR3 spells CASSPLLQDNSPLHF. Here the CDR3 DNA reads TGTGCCAGCTCACCTCTTCTCCAAGATAATTCACCCCTCCACTTT. The full variable domain, its missing parts supplied by reference TRBV18 and TRBJ1-6, is NAGVMQNPRHLVRRRGQEARLRCSPMKGHSHVYWYRQLPEEGLKFMVYLQKENIIDESGMPKERFSAEFPKEGPSILRIQQVVRGDSAAYFCASSPLLQDNSPLHFGNGTRLTVT.

The V and J genes are TRBV29-1 and TRBJ1-5, with unresolved D. Germline CDR1 is SQVTM and CDR2 is ANQGSEA. This CDR3 has 13 amino acids. Trimming removed 4 bases at V and 4 bases at J, with 11 bases between. DNA of the CDR3: TGCAGCGTTGCCGAAGGAGCAAATCAGCCCCAGCATTTT. Protein sequence: CSVAEGANQPQHF.

This clonotype appeared many times. The V gene is TRBV2, the J gene TRBJ1-4; tentatively, D is TRBD1 (5 bases). The CDR3 has 14 amino acids. Looked up from germline, CDR1 is SNHLY and CDR2 is FYNNEI. Trimming removed 10 bases from V and 6 bases from J, with 18 bases in between. The CDR3 loop reads CATRQGRVDEKLFF. In DNA, the CDR3 is TGTGCCACACGACAAGGCAGGGTGGATGAAAAACTGTTTTTT. The full variable domain, with the rest looked up from reference TRBV2 and TRBJ1-4, is EPEVTQTPSHQVTQMGQEVILRCVPISNHLYFYWYRQILGQKVEFLVSFYNNEISEKSEIFDDQFSVERPDGSNFTLKIRSTKLEDSAMYFCATRQGRVDEKLFFGSGTQLSVL.

A few counts support this clonotype. The chain employs TRBV19 and TRBJ1-5, with D unclear. The CDR3 contains 15 residues. Germline values: CDR1 LNHDA, CDR2 SQIVND (reference sequence). The ends were cut back, 5 bases at V and 7 bases at J, with 18 bases in the middle. In DNA, the CDR3 is TGTGCCAGTAGTCACCTCGACGGTCGATACCAGCCCCAGCATTTT. Translating it yields CASSHLDGRYQPQHF. The full variable domain, rest sourced from reference TRBV19 and TRBJ1-5, is DGGITQSPKYLFRKEGQNVTLSCEQNLNHDAMYWYRQDPGQGLRLIYYSQIVNDFQKGDIAEGYSVSREKKESFPLTVTSAQKNPTAFYLCASSHLDGRYQPQHFGDGTRLSIL.